These 4 T cell receptor beta chains were sequenced from one sample in a study of blood T cell repertoires in COVID-19. Generated by immunoSEQ multiplex PCR, the TCRdb table keeps only in-frame clones and is missing some. The sample has roughly 220,000 clones; 88% are singletons. Specimen: PBMCs or T cells enriched from blood (not recorded which). The receptors come from a woman aged 45-65 years with acute COVID-19.

The CDR3 sequence: CASSLWAHYEQYF. The CDR3 DNA sequence: TGTGCCAGCAGTTTGTGGGCCCACTACGAGCAGTACTTC. J is TRBJ2-7 and V is TRBV28; D unresolved. Germline V gene data show CDR1 as MDHEN and CDR2 as SYDVKM. V shed 3 bases and J shed 3 bases, with 9 bases lying between them. The length of the CDR3 is 13 residues. Drawing the rest from reference TRBV28 and TRBJ2-7, the complete variable domain is DVKVTQSSRYLVKRTGEKVFLECVQDMDHENMFWYRQDPGLGLRLIYFSYDVKMKEKGDIPEGYSVSREKKERFSLILESASTNQTSMYLCASSLWAHYEQYFGPGTRLTVT.

This clone was observed a few times. The gene calls are TRBV5-6 and TRBJ2-7; a weak D match, TRBD1 (5 bases). CDR1 is SGHDT and CDR2 is YYEEEE in the germline V gene. V was shortened by 2 bases and J by 2 bases, with 11 bases between the two germline ends. This CDR3 comprises 14 residues. DNA for the CDR3: TGTGCCAGCAGCTTTAAGACAGTTACCTACGAGCAGTACTTC. Translation gives CASSFKTVTYEQYF.

The V call is TRBV5-8, the J call TRBJ1-5; D gene uncertain. CDR1 and CDR2 from the germline V gene are SGHTS and YDEGEE. Trimming left V 0 bases short and J 7 bases short, with 11 bases between. The CDR3 is 14 residues long. The CDR3 region is CASSLAPSLQPQHF. CDR3 DNA: TGTGCCAGCAGCTTGGCCCCGAGCTTGCAGCCCCAGCATTTT.

The V and J genes are TRBV28 and TRBJ1-2, with D tentatively TRBD1 (5 bases). V was pared by 4 bases and J by 3 bases, with 12 bases between. The germline V gene has CDR1 MDHEN and CDR2 SYDVKM. The CDR3 runs 14 residues. CDR3 nucleotides: TGTGCCAGCAGTTCGTCAGGGATAGACTATGGCTACACCTTC. It translates to CASSSSGIDYGYTF.